This is a list of T cell receptor beta chains from one sample in a study of blood T cell repertoires in COVID-19. Assay used: immunoSEQ multiplex PCR; TCRdb lists only in-frame clones, some missing. The sample consists of 380,000 or so clones, about 89% of them appearing once. The sample comprised PBMCs or T cells enriched from blood (not recorded which). These receptors came from a man between 25 and 39 years old who had recovered from COVID-19. The CDR3 runs from the conserved cysteine through the conserved F or W. D genes are given only for firm matches. The listing skips clone size in some rows; elsewhere it reads once, few, many or a size class.

v_call: TRBV14; d_call: NA; clone_size: NA; j_call: TRBJ2-5; cdr3_aa: CASSQVGGKRQTQYF; cdr3_nt: TGTGCCAGCAGCCAAGTAGGGGGAAAGAGGCAGACCCAGTACTTC
v_call: TRBV2; d_call: TRBD1; clone_size: once; j_call: TRBJ2-2; cdr3_aa: CASRLTGGTVAAGELFF; cdr3_nt: TGTGCCAGCAGGCTTACAGGGGGTACGGTGGCGGCCGGGGAGCTGTTTTTT
v_call: TRBV7-2; d_call: NA; clone_size: once; j_call: TRBJ1-1; cdr3_aa: CASSLGLSLGGTEAFF; cdr3_nt: TGTGCCAGCAGCTTGGGACTCTCCCTCGGGGGCACTGAAGCTTTCTTT
v_call: TRBV6-5; d_call: NA; clone_size: NA; j_call: TRBJ1-5; cdr3_aa: CASSPTQGSNQPQHF; cdr3_nt: TGTGCCAGCAGTCCCACACAGGGTTCTAATCAGCCCCAGCATTTT
v_call: TRBV11-2; d_call: TRBD1; clone_size: NA; j_call: TRBJ2-7; cdr3_aa: CASSGGQGAYEQYF; cdr3_nt: TGTGCCAGCAGCGGAGGACAGGGGGCCTACGAGCAGTACTTC
v_call: TRBV6-5; d_call: NA; clone_size: NA; j_call: TRBJ2-3; cdr3_aa: CASSFGQGLGTDTQYF; cdr3_nt: TGTGCCAGCAGTTTCGGGCAGGGGTTGGGGACAGATACGCAGTATTTT
v_call: TRBV6-4; d_call: NA; clone_size: NA; j_call: TRBJ1-5; cdr3_aa: CASSEKGGNQPQHF; cdr3_nt: TGTGCCAGCAGTGAGAAAGGGGGCAATCAGCCCCAGCATTTT
v_call: TRBV4-3; d_call: TRBD1; clone_size: NA; j_call: TRBJ2-7; cdr3_aa: CASSQEPGQAYEQYF; cdr3_nt: TGCGCCAGCAGCCAAGAACCGGGACAGGCTTACGAGCAGTACTTC
v_call: TRBV2; d_call: TRBD1; clone_size: NA; j_call: TRBJ1-5; cdr3_aa: CASSVDRGMVQPQHF; cdr3_nt: TGTGCCAGCAGTGTCGACAGGGGAATGGTACAGCCCCAGCATTTT
v_call: TRBV11-2; d_call: TRBD1; clone_size: NA; j_call: TRBJ2-7; cdr3_aa: CASSLEQGNGEQYF; cdr3_nt: TGTGCCAGCAGCTTAGAACAGGGGAACGGCGAGCAGTACTTC
v_call: TRBV10-1; d_call: NA; clone_size: once; j_call: TRBJ2-1; cdr3_aa: CASSKGDGLGEQFF; cdr3_nt: TGCGCCAGCAGTAAAGGGGATGGGCTGGGTGAGCAGTTCTTC
v_call: TRBV4-1; d_call: NA; clone_size: NA; j_call: TRBJ2-1; cdr3_aa: CASSQVVAGDEQFF; cdr3_nt: TGCGCCAGCAGCCAAGTAGTGGCAGGCGATGAGCAGTTCTTC
v_call: TRBV9; d_call: TRBD1; clone_size: NA; j_call: TRBJ2-1; cdr3_aa: CASSPTGGAGNEQFF; cdr3_nt: TGTGCCAGCAGCCCTACAGGGGGCGCAGGCAATGAGCAGTTCTTC
v_call: TRBV4-1; d_call: TRBD2; clone_size: NA; j_call: TRBJ2-3; cdr3_aa: CASSPLAGGPDTQYF; cdr3_nt: TGCGCCAGCAGCCCCCTAGCGGGGGGGCCAGATACGCAGTATTTT
v_call: TRBV27; d_call: NA; clone_size: NA; j_call: TRBJ1-5; cdr3_aa: CASSFQGYQPQHF; cdr3_nt: TGTGCCAGCAGTTTTCAGGGTTATCAGCCCCAGCATTTT
v_call: TRBV7-2; d_call: NA; clone_size: once; j_call: TRBJ2-3; cdr3_aa: CASREVVTDTQYF; cdr3_nt: TGTGCCAGCAGAGAGGTAGTCACAGATACGCAGTATTTT
v_call: TRBV6-4; d_call: NA; clone_size: NA; j_call: TRBJ1-1; cdr3_aa: CASSVGGDTEAFF; cdr3_nt: TGTGCCAGCAGTGTTGGCGGAGACACTGAAGCTTTCTTT
v_call: TRBV5-1; d_call: NA; clone_size: NA; j_call: TRBJ1-1; cdr3_aa: CASSLAGGGWTEAFF; cdr3_nt: TGCGCCAGCAGCTTGGCCGGTGGGGGCTGGACTGAAGCTTTCTTT
v_call: TRBV12-5; d_call: NA; clone_size: once; j_call: TRBJ1-5; cdr3_aa: CASGLVASNQPQHF; cdr3_nt: TGTGCTAGTGGTTTGGTGGCTAGCAATCAGCCCCAGCATTTT
v_call: TRBV6-5; d_call: TRBD1; clone_size: NA; j_call: TRBJ2-7; cdr3_aa: CASTGTGFDEQYF; cdr3_nt: TGTGCCAGCACCGGGACAGGCTTCGACGAGCAGTACTTC
v_call: TRBV30; d_call: NA; clone_size: few; j_call: TRBJ1-3; cdr3_aa: CAWSVNTRNTIYF; cdr3_nt: TGTGCCTGGAGTGTGAATACTAGAAACACCATATATTTT
v_call: TRBV11-3; d_call: NA; clone_size: NA; j_call: TRBJ1-1; cdr3_aa: CASSFGGEGTEAFF; cdr3_nt: TGTGCCAGCAGCTTTGGGGGGGAGGGCACTGAAGCTTTCTTT
v_call: TRBV7-9; d_call: TRBD1; clone_size: NA; j_call: TRBJ2-7; cdr3_aa: CASSKQGIPYEQYF; cdr3_nt: TGTGCCAGCAGCAAACAGGGGATCCCCTACGAGCAGTACTTC
v_call: TRBV29-1; d_call: NA; clone_size: NA; j_call: TRBJ1-3; cdr3_aa: CSAILDRRRDTIYF; cdr3_nt: TGCAGCGCGATCCTCGACAGGCGTAGAGACACCATATATTTT
v_call: TRBV11-2; d_call: NA; clone_size: NA; j_call: TRBJ2-7; cdr3_aa: CASSSDTSNLYEQYF; cdr3_nt: TGTGCCAGCAGCTCGGACACCTCGAATCTTTACGAGCAGTACTTC
v_call: TRBV5-4; d_call: NA; clone_size: NA; j_call: TRBJ1-2; cdr3_aa: CASSSLTLTENGYTF; cdr3_nt: TGTGCCAGCAGCTCCCTAACCCTAACAGAAAATGGCTACACCTTC
v_call: TRBV6-5; d_call: NA; clone_size: NA; j_call: TRBJ2-7; cdr3_aa: CASSYAGNYEQYF; cdr3_nt: TGTGCCAGCAGTTATGCGGGGAACTACGAGCAGTACTTC
v_call: TRBV5-1; d_call: NA; clone_size: once; j_call: TRBJ1-2; cdr3_aa: CASSRTTANYGYTF; cdr3_nt: TGCGCCAGCAGCCGGACGACAGCTAACTATGGCTACACCTTC
v_call: TRBV30; d_call: NA; clone_size: NA; j_call: TRBJ1-1; cdr3_aa: CAWSVLKEAFF; cdr3_nt: TGTGCCTGGAGTGTACTAAAGGAAGCTTTCTTT
v_call: TRBV4-3; d_call: NA; clone_size: once; j_call: TRBJ1-1; cdr3_aa: CASSSDSMNTEAFF; cdr3_nt: TGCGCCAGCAGTTCCGACAGTATGAACACTGAAGCTTTCTTT
v_call: TRBV9; d_call: NA; clone_size: NA; j_call: TRBJ1-2; cdr3_aa: CASTANRANYGYTF; cdr3_nt: TGTGCCAGCACAGCTAACAGGGCCAACTATGGCTACACCTTC
v_call: TRBV12-5; d_call: TRBD1; clone_size: NA; j_call: TRBJ1-2; cdr3_aa: CASSRDSAPGYTF; cdr3_nt: TGTGCTAGCAGCCGGGACAGCGCTCCTGGCTACACCTTC
v_call: TRBV6-5; d_call: NA; clone_size: NA; j_call: TRBJ2-1; cdr3_aa: CASSYSTVYNEQFF; cdr3_nt: TGTGCCAGCAGTTACTCCACAGTGTACAATGAGCAGTTCTTC
v_call: TRBV6-5; d_call: NA; clone_size: few; j_call: TRBJ1-2; cdr3_aa: CASSSRGDEVGYTF; cdr3_nt: TGTGCCAGCAGTTCCCGGGGTGACGAGGTGGGCTACACCTTC
v_call: TRBV9; d_call: NA; clone_size: NA; j_call: TRBJ1-1; cdr3_aa: CASSVGGSSTEAFF; cdr3_nt: TGTGCCAGCAGCGTAGGAGGGAGTAGCACTGAAGCTTTCTTT
v_call: TRBV5-6; d_call: NA; clone_size: NA; j_call: TRBJ2-2; cdr3_aa: CASSTGVLQGGLFF; cdr3_nt: TGTGCCAGCAGCACGGGGGTCCTCCAAGGAGGGCTGTTTTTT
v_call: TRBV4-1; d_call: TRBD1; clone_size: NA; j_call: TRBJ2-1; cdr3_aa: CASSQRPPGQQYNEQFF; cdr3_nt: TGCGCCAGCAGCCAAAGACCCCCGGGACAGCAATACAATGAGCAGTTCTTC
v_call: TRBV4-1; d_call: NA; clone_size: NA; j_call: TRBJ2-1; cdr3_aa: CASSPQGVEQFF; cdr3_nt: TGCGCCAGCAGCCCACAGGGAGTGGAGCAGTTCTTC
v_call: TRBV11-2; d_call: NA; clone_size: NA; j_call: TRBJ1-4; cdr3_aa: CASSSGGQHATNEKLFF; cdr3_nt: TGTGCCAGCAGCTCTGGGGGACAACATGCAACTAATGAAAAACTGTTTTTT
v_call: TRBV10-2; d_call: NA; clone_size: NA; j_call: TRBJ2-3; cdr3_aa: CASMRPPVGDTQYF; cdr3_nt: TGCGCCAGCATGAGGCCTCCAGTCGGCGATACGCAGTATTTT
v_call: TRBV9; d_call: NA; clone_size: NA; j_call: TRBJ2-5; cdr3_aa: CASSVGGPGETQYF; cdr3_nt: TGTGCCAGCAGCGTGGGGGGTCCCGGTGAGACCCAGTACTTC
v_call: TRBV6-6; d_call: NA; clone_size: NA; j_call: TRBJ1-4; cdr3_aa: CASSYGWGGPNEKLFF; cdr3_nt: TGTGCCAGCAGTTACGGTTGGGGGGGGCCGAATGAAAAACTGTTTTTT
v_call: TRBV4-1; d_call: NA; clone_size: NA; j_call: TRBJ2-7; cdr3_aa: CASSQEVAHLTYEQYF; cdr3_nt: TGCGCCAGCAGCCAAGAAGTTGCGCACCTCACCTACGAGCAGTACTTC
v_call: TRBV7-9; d_call: TRBD2; clone_size: NA; j_call: TRBJ2-7; cdr3_aa: CASSKSGVISYEQYF; cdr3_nt: TGTGCCAGCAGCAAAAGCGGGGTAATCTCCTACGAGCAGTACTTC
v_call: TRBV10-3; d_call: NA; clone_size: few; j_call: TRBJ2-2; cdr3_aa: CAIRTENTGELFF; cdr3_nt: TGTGCCATCAGGACAGAGAACACCGGGGAGCTGTTTTTT
v_call: TRBV19; d_call: TRBD1; clone_size: NA; j_call: TRBJ1-4; cdr3_aa: CASTLTGLRTNEKLFF; cdr3_nt: TGTGCCAGTACCTTGACAGGGCTGAGGACTAATGAAAAACTGTTTTTT